Below, one T cell receptor beta chain is given with its context. At one of its ends the junction is not consistent with the germline gene, which may arise from a read error. This sample was taken from a study of tumor-infiltrating lymphocytes in primary liver carcinoma. Each 20-30 mg portion of unsorted bulk tissue served as the source for co-extraction of RNA and DNA. Using a constant-region primer together with ProtoScript II reverse transcriptase, TCR beta cDNA was made from 450 to 600 ng of total RNA. TCR beta libraries came from three nested multiplex PCR rounds using slightly modified ARM-PCR. The two initial PCR rounds, 9 to 11 cycles each, used TRBV1-TRBV30 forward and C-beta reverse primers. TCRdb fed the multiplex PCR reads into MiXCR, producing one record per CDR3 protein. The sample shows 100,000 to 150,000 distinct CDR3 sequences, 64% of them seen only once. There are 16 residues in the CDR3. Germline V gives CDR1 SGHAT, CDR2 FQNNGV.

The sequence was obtained from a woman in her sixties with primary liver carcinoma and hepatitis B virus infection. J is TRBJ2-2 and V is TRBV11-2; D possibly matches TRBD1 or TRBD2 (5 bases each). Sequencing was done on a sample of liver tumor tissue from sampling region 3. Regarding subset: tumor region T3, left-lateral pole. CDR3 bases: TGTACCAGCAGCGAGGGACGCAACACGAACACCGGGGAACTGTTTTTT. Its protein product is CTSSEGRNTNTGELFF. Looking up the rest from reference TRBV11-2 and TRBJ2-2 gives the full variable domain: EAGVAQSPRYKIIEKRQSVAFWCNPISGHATLYWYQQILGQGPKLLIQFQNNGVVDDSQLPKDRFSAERLKGVDSTLKIQPAKLEDSAVYLCTSSEGRNTNTGELFFGEGSRLTVL.